The sequence of this TCR beta chain was determined in a study of blood T cell repertoires in COVID-19 (dated by TCRdb to 2018 to 2021). A note on the overall study: The collaborator samples originated in the United States, Italy and Spain and spanned the acute and convalescent phases of COVID-19. Where HLA class I and class II types were available, the types were taken from metadata supplied by the sample provider, not from assay-based typing. The repertoires were released in a freely available public database meant as a resource for research on the immune response to SARS-CoV-2. Nearly every sample came with metadata listing a de-identified subject ID, COVID-19 status, age in years and sex. The material from the prospective study consisted of cDNA or gDNA derived from T cells, B-cell-depleted T cells, or PBMCs. The samples were drawn from two sources: the first 160 participants of the ongoing ImmuneRACE study, and 1,254 subjects contributed by 6 global collaborators. Deeply sampled blood TCRbeta repertoires from subjects exposed to, actively infected with, or recovered from COVID-19 were included in the dataset.

A second Seattle source provided samples from volunteer blood donors who had recovered from COVID-19. The collaborating institutions used their own protocols to collect whole blood in K2EDTA tubes. For TCRbeta analysis, collaborator samples were shipped as frozen whole blood, as isolated PBMCs, or as DNA extracted from either sample type. In the germline V gene, CDR1 corresponds to MNHEY and CDR2 to SVGEGT. V loses 2 bases at its end and J loses 11 bases; junction bases beyond the gene matches: 14. Including the terminal cysteine and phenylalanine, the CDR3 comprises 15 residues. Only the CDR3 DNA is retained, 45 bases long and in frame from the first base. What the research found in general, with its limitations: The amount of clinical and demographic metadata varied by source and participant and was provided uncurated.

TCRbeta CDR3 regions were amplified from genomic DNA by means of the immunoSEQ Assay, a bias-controlled multiplex PCR. The original methods were these. The number of nucleated cells in each sample was estimated from the amplification of reference gene primers within the assay. To quantify the absolute abundance of each unique TCRbeta CDR3 rearrangement, sequence reads were collapsed and filtered. Productive Simpson clonality was computed per sample as the square root of Simpson's diversity index over productive rearrangements. The source is immuneACCESS, and TCRdb retained only in-frame sequences with V and J called. Part of the clones is not carried over; for the studies checked, unresolved V genes explain less than half of this, and the remainder is unexplained. The DNA was the basis for D and trimming; V, J and clone size are from that table. This sample has some 300,000 clones in its table, and 88% of those were observed once. The ten largest clones represent 6.9% of the sample.

In regard to this clone: The antigen this receptor binds is unknown. Base quality data are lacking; no much larger clone is found one base away.

Sequenced sample: peripheral blood. The sequence came from a young woman who had recovered from COVID-19. The chain was built from TRBV6-2 or TRBV6-3 and TRBJ2-7; a stretch of 8 junction bases matches TRBD2. The nucleotide sequence reads as follows: TGTGCCAGCAGTTACGGTGTAAGCGGGGGAGAATTGGAGTACTTC. This yields the protein CASSYGVSGGELEYF.